Listed here are 13 T cell receptor beta chains from one sample, sequenced in a study of shared clonotypes between healthy human individuals. The method was immunoSEQ multiplex PCR; TCRdb's version includes in-frame clones alone and lacks a portion of them. The table lists some 2,500,000 clones, 93% of them singletons. Sample: naive CD4+ T cells from PBMCs. The subset is: CD45RA+ positively selected. These receptor sequences come from a man younger than 30 in good health. Some clones in this sample may be carry-over from other donors' samples.

The chain joins TRBV9 to TRBJ2-6, with 7 bases fitting TRBD2. This CDR3 region has 19 residues. J lost 0 bases, V lost 0 bases, and 9 bases had no gene match. Germline CDR1 and CDR2: SGDLS and YYNGEE. The CDR3 DNA sequence: TGTGCCAGCAGCGTAGACCCCCTAGCGGATTACTCTGGGGCCAACGTCCTGACTTTC. Translating gives CASSVDPLADYSGANVLTF. Variable domain in full (rest from reference TRBV9 and TRBJ2-6): DSGVTQTPKHLITATGQRVTLRCSPRSGDLSVYWYQQSLDQGLQFLIQYYNGEERAKGNILERFSAQQFPDLHSELNLSSLELGDSALYFCASSVDPLADYSGANVLTFGAGSRLTVL.

This clone has only one observation. V gene TRBV5-1 combines with J gene TRBJ2-7; maybe TRBD1 (6 bases). Germline CDR1 reads SGHRS; CDR2 reads YFSETQ. This CDR3 region has 14 residues. Trimming took 0 bases from V and 4 from J, leaving 11 bases between them. CDR3 sequence reads: CASSLGSGVYEQYF. The CDR3 coding sequence is TGCGCCAGCAGCTTGGGTTCAGGGGTGTACGAGCAGTACTTC.

The V gene is TRBV6-5, the J gene TRBJ1-1; no clear D gene. Trimming removed 5 bases at V and 7 bases at J, with 20 bases between. Germline V gene sequence: CDR1 MNHEY, CDR2 SVGAGI. The CDR3 sequence is 15 residues long. CDR3 protein: CASSPDLARAYEAFF. CDR3 DNA sequence: TGTGCCAGCAGTCCAGACTTGGCGAGGGCATATGAAGCTTTCTTT.

The gene calls are TRBV7-2 and TRBJ2-2; TRBD2 might be the D (5 bases). CDR3 length equals 17 residues. In germline, CDR1 is SGHTA, CDR2 FQGNSA. V lost 1 base, J lost 3 bases, and 15 bases lay in between. The CDR3, as DNA: TGTGCCAGCAGCTTAGTCGCCGGGGTTACTTACACCGGGGAGCTGTTTTTT. As protein: CASSLVAGVTYTGELFF.

This sequence joins TRBV7-2 and TRBJ1-5, with a weak D call TRBD1 (5 bases). CDR3 length: 16 amino acids. The germline V and J ends were trimmed by 3 bases and 2 bases, with 14 bases remaining between them. Germline CDR1 SGHTA, CDR2 FQGNSA. CDR3 DNA: TGTGCCAGCAGCTTCGCGAGAGGGGATGGCAATCAGCCCCAGCATTTT. Protein product: CASSFARGDGNQPQHF.

About this clone itself: The sample contains more than one DNA sequence encoding this CDR3. The chain joins TRBV5-1 to TRBJ2-1; 10 bases line up with TRBD2. V was clipped by 5 bases and J by 2 bases; unmatched bases: 4. CDR1 is SGHRS and CDR2 is YFSETQ in the germline V gene. The CDR3 sequence is 15 residues long. The CDR3 sequence: CASSPTSGTYNEQFF. DNA of the CDR3: TGCGCCAGCAGTCCCACTAGCGGGACCTACAATGAGCAGTTCTTC.

The chain has TRBV10-3 and TRBJ2-3; 9 bases fit TRBD2. V lost 8 bases and J lost 4; bases outside the gene matches: 7. From germline, CDR1 is ENHRY and CDR2 SYGVKD. This CDR3 region has 14 residues. This chain's CDR3 is CAIRASGTSDTQYF. CDR3 bases: TGTGCCATCCGGGCTAGCGGGACTTCAGATACGCAGTATTTT.

This clone was recorded a few times. V gene TRBV9 combines with J gene TRBJ1-1; D is unresolved. V was shortened by 3 bases and J by 5 bases, with 8 bases between the two germline ends. CDR3 length: 12 amino acids. CDR1 SGDLS and CDR2 YYNGEE come from the germline V gene. CDR3 sequence reads: CASSATGTEAFF. In DNA form, the CDR3 reads TGTGCCAGCAGCGCCACGGGGACTGAAGCTTTCTTT. Combining the CDR3 with reference TRBV9 and TRBJ1-1 gives the whole variable domain DSGVTQTPKHLITATGQRVTLRCSPRSGDLSVYWYQQSLDQGLQFLIQYYNGEERAKGNILERFSAQQFPDLHSELNLSSLELGDSALYFCASSATGTEAFFGQGTRLTVV.

V and J are TRBV18 and TRBJ1-2; D ambiguous. Germline assignment: CDR1 KGHSH and CDR2 LQKENI. Between the trimmed V and J ends, which lost 4 bases and 8 bases, there was a span of 23 bases. The CDR3 runs to 16 residues. The CDR3 nucleotides read TGTGCCAGCTCACTGCAAAGCCTCGGGGTCGCTGGGGGCTACACCTTC. Amino acids: CASSLQSLGVAGGYTF.

This rearrangement joins TRBV19 to TRBJ1-2, with D maybe TRBD1 (6 bases). Germline V gene data show CDR1 as LNHDA and CDR2 as SQIVND (reference sequence). Trimming removed 10 bases from V and 4 bases from J, with 22 bases in between. The CDR3 runs to 15 residues. In nucleotides, the CDR3 is TGTGCCACCCTTGAATGGGGACGGGGGCCCTATGGCTACACCTTC. Protein: CATLEWGRGPYGYTF. The full variable domain, its missing parts supplied by reference TRBV19 and TRBJ1-2, is DGGITQSPKYLFRKEGQNVTLSCEQNLNHDAMYWYRQDPGQGLRLIYYSQIVNDFQKGDIAEGYSVSREKKESFPLTVTSAQKNPTAFYLCATLEWGRGPYGYTFGSGTRLTVV.

The rearrangement links TRBV2 to TRBJ2-7, with TRBD1 matching over 7 bases. This CDR3 contains 15 residues. Trimming cost V 2 bases and J 3 bases; bases outside gene matches: 7. CDR1 and CDR2 from the germline V gene are SNHLY and FYNNEI. The CDR3 nucleotides read TGTGCCAGCAGTGAACCCCATCGACAGGGCTACGAGCAGTACTTC. Translation gives CASSEPHRQGYEQYF.

The chain combines TRBV5-1 with TRBJ2-1, with TRBD1 matching over 7 bases. Germline CDR1 is SGHRS and CDR2 is YFSETQ. V lost 2 bases and J lost 1; bases outside the gene matches: 6. The CDR3 length is 16 residues. Here the CDR3 DNA reads TGCGCCAGCAGCTTATTGCAGGGACAGTCCTACAATGAGCAGTTCTTC. As protein: CASSLLQGQSYNEQFF.

The chain couples TRBV5-1 to TRBJ1-1; D uncertain. The CDR3 is 13 amino acids. The germline V gene has CDR1 SGHRS and CDR2 YFSETQ. V dropped 4 bases and J dropped 5 bases, with 12 bases sitting between them. CDR3: CASSRVQTTEAFF. The CDR3 nucleotides are TGCGCCAGCAGCAGAGTACAGACGACTGAAGCTTTCTTT.